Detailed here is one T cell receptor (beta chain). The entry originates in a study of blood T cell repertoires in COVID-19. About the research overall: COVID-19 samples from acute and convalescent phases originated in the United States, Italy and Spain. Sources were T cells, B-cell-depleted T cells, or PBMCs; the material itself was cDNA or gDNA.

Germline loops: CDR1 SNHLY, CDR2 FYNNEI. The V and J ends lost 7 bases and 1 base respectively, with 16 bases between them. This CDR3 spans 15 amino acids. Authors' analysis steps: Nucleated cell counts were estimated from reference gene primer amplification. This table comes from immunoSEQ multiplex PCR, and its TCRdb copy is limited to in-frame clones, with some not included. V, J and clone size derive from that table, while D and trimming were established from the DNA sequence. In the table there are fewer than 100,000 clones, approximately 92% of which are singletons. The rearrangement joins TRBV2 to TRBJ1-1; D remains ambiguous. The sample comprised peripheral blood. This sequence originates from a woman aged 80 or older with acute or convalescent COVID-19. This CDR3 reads CASTQSEAPNTEAFF. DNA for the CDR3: TGTGCCAGCACTCAGTCGGAGGCCCCGAACACTGAAGCTTTCTTT.